This T cell receptor (beta chain) is drawn from a study of CD8 T cells in Susac syndrome. At the level of the study: Roughly six sequenced Susac syndrome patients had clinically active disease, while eight or nine were in remission. Blood was drawn from patients with Susac syndrome. At that point, they were therapy-naive, on corticosteroids, or on intravenous immunoglobulin alone.

Reverse transcription of 0.5 to 1 ug RNA used random hexamers. One entry per CDR3 protein, called by TCRdb with MiXCR from the immunoSEQ multiplex PCR reads. The sample holds about 150,000 distinct CDR3 sequences, 90% to 95% seen once. CDR1 is LGHNA and CDR2 is YNFKEQ in the germline V gene. This CDR3 region has 15 residues. V trimming: 1 base; J trimming: 2 bases; junction bases outside the gene matches: 2. Notes on this clonotype: Antigen specificity is unknown.

Study findings and constraints: CD4+ T cell repertoires in Susac syndrome lacked clonal expansion.

Sequencing was performed on CD4+ T cells from PBMCs. This rearrangement joins TRBV4-2 to TRBJ2-7, with 10 bases aligning to TRBD2. The sequence was collected from a human donor with Susac syndrome. CDR3 region: CASSQGLAGTYEQYF. Here the CDR3 DNA reads TGTGCCAGCAGCCAAGGACTAGCGGGTACCTACGAGCAGTACTTC.